A selection of T cell receptor beta chains follows, all from one sample in a study of CD8+ T cells in alopecia areata. Data came from immunoSEQ multiplex PCR; TCRdb stores just in-frame clones and leaves some out. The sample carries approximately 42,000 clones, roughly 65% recorded once. Source: CD8+ T cells sorted from blood, taken at week 4, from a patient treated with tofacitinib. These receptors originate from a human donor with alopecia areata. The CDR3 runs from the conserved cysteine through the conserved F or W. The D gene is left open where the match is weak. Some rows have no size entry. The others give once, few or many, or a class for an expanded clone.

v_call: TRBV7-9
clone_size: .
j_call: TRBJ1-4
d_call: TRBD1
cdr3_aa: CASSPEDRVGATNEKLFF
cdr3_nt: TGTGCCAGCAGCCCTGAAGACAGGGTTGGTGCTACTAATGAAAAACTGTTTTTT

v_call: TRBV7-2
clone_size: few
j_call: TRBJ2-1
d_call: .
cdr3_aa: CASSQLAGYNEQFF
cdr3_nt: TGCGCCAGCAGCCAGCTCGCAGGCTACAATGAGCAGTTCTTC

v_call: TRBV27
clone_size: .
j_call: TRBJ2-7
d_call: .
cdr3_aa: CASSLESPPSVEQYF
cdr3_nt: TGTGCCAGCAGTTTAGAAAGTCCCCCCTCGGTGGAGCAGTACTTC

v_call: TRBV30
clone_size: once
j_call: TRBJ1-1
d_call: TRBD1
cdr3_aa: CAWGQGNTEAFF
cdr3_nt: TGTGCCTGGGGACAGGGCAACACTGAAGCTTTCTTT

v_call: TRBV29-1
clone_size: once
j_call: TRBJ1-2
d_call: .
cdr3_aa: CSVEGGQVYGYTF
cdr3_nt: TGCAGCGTTGAAGGGGGGCAGGTCTATGGCTACACCTTC

v_call: TRBV29-1
clone_size: .
j_call: TRBJ1-2
d_call: .
cdr3_aa: CSVEGAPGDYGYTF
cdr3_nt: TGCAGCGTTGAAGGGGCGCCCGGGGACTATGGCTACACCTTC

v_call: TRBV25-1
clone_size: once
j_call: TRBJ2-7
d_call: .
cdr3_aa: CASSDAYEQYF
cdr3_nt: TGTGCCAGCAGTGACGCCTACGAGCAGTACTTC

v_call: TRBV14
clone_size: .
j_call: TRBJ2-7
d_call: .
cdr3_aa: CASSQGGRQYF
cdr3_nt: TGTGCCAGCAGCCAAGGGGGGCGGCAGTACTTC

v_call: TRBV4-3
clone_size: .
j_call: TRBJ1-2
d_call: TRBD1
cdr3_aa: CASSPGQGDYGYTF
cdr3_nt: TGCGCCAGCAGCCCGGGACAGGGGGACTATGGCTACACCTTC

v_call: TRBV29-1
clone_size: .
j_call: TRBJ2-7
d_call: .
cdr3_aa: CSAIQDSYEQYF
cdr3_nt: TGCAGCGCCATACAGGACTCCTACGAGCAGTACTTC

v_call: TRBV30
clone_size: .
j_call: TRBJ1-1
d_call: .
cdr3_aa: CAWSVTSNTEAFF
cdr3_nt: TGTGCCTGGTCTGTTACCTCGAACACTGAAGCTTTCTTT

v_call: TRBV7-9
clone_size: medium-sized
j_call: TRBJ2-7
d_call: .
cdr3_aa: CASSPRGDTNYEQYF
cdr3_nt: TGTGCCAGCAGCCCCCGAGGGGACACGAATTACGAGCAGTACTTC

v_call: TRBV7-9
clone_size: few
j_call: TRBJ2-7
d_call: TRBD1
cdr3_aa: CASSFGQGDSYEQYF
cdr3_nt: TGTGCCAGCAGCTTCGGACAGGGCGACTCCTACGAGCAGTACTTC

v_call: TRBV9
clone_size: .
j_call: TRBJ1-2
d_call: TRBD1
cdr3_aa: CASSVEDRNYGYTF
cdr3_nt: TGTGCCAGCAGCGTGGAGGACAGGAACTATGGCTACACCTTC

v_call: TRBV29-1
clone_size: .
j_call: TRBJ2-1
d_call: .
cdr3_aa: CSVESGAGQFF
cdr3_nt: TGCAGCGTCGAATCAGGGGCAGGGCAGTTCTTC

v_call: TRBV6-1
clone_size: .
j_call: TRBJ2-3
d_call: .
cdr3_aa: CASSEALRFGSSDTQYF
cdr3_nt: .

v_call: TRBV5-6
clone_size: .
j_call: TRBJ2-5
d_call: TRBD1
cdr3_aa: CASSLSLLNRGRGETQYF
cdr3_nt: TGTGCCAGCAGCTTGTCCCTTCTGAACAGGGGTAGGGGAGAGACCCAGTACTTC

v_call: TRBV30
clone_size: .
j_call: TRBJ2-2
d_call: .
cdr3_aa: CAWSVFGVNTGELFF
cdr3_nt: TGTGCCTGGAGTGTATTCGGGGTGAACACCGGGGAGCTGTTTTTT

v_call: TRBV14
clone_size: medium-sized
j_call: TRBJ2-1
d_call: .
cdr3_aa: CASSPGTHNEQFF
cdr3_nt: TGTGCCAGCAGCCCTGGGACCCACAATGAGCAGTTCTTC

v_call: TRBV29-1
clone_size: .
j_call: TRBJ2-1
d_call: .
cdr3_aa: CSVYQGGAYNEQFF
cdr3_nt: TGCAGCGTTTATCAGGGTGGGGCCTACAATGAGCAGTTCTTC

v_call: TRBV7-6
clone_size: .
j_call: TRBJ2-1
d_call: .
cdr3_aa: CASSLERNEQFF
cdr3_nt: TGTGCCAGCAGCTTAGAGCGGAACGAGCAGTTCTTC

v_call: TRBV4-2
clone_size: .
j_call: TRBJ2-5
d_call: TRBD2
cdr3_aa: CASSQERGGLETQYF
cdr3_nt: TGTGCCAGCAGCCAAGAGCGGGGGGGATTGGAGACCCAGTACTTC

v_call: TRBV4-3
clone_size: .
j_call: TRBJ1-2
d_call: .
cdr3_aa: CASSQGSGYTF
cdr3_nt: TGCGCCAGCAGCCAAGGATCCGGCTACACCTTC

v_call: TRBV4-3
clone_size: .
j_call: TRBJ2-1
d_call: .
cdr3_aa: CASSQDRTAYNEQFF
cdr3_nt: TGCGCCAGCAGCCAAGACAGGACAGCTTACAATGAGCAGTTCTTC

v_call: TRBV4-3
clone_size: .
j_call: TRBJ1-4
d_call: .
cdr3_aa: CASSQVIDRTNEKLFF
cdr3_nt: TGCGCCAGCAGCCAAGTGATCGACCGCACGAATGAAAAACTGTTTTTT

v_call: TRBV30
clone_size: .
j_call: TRBJ2-1
d_call: .
cdr3_aa: CAWSVTVDEQFF
cdr3_nt: TGTGCCTGGAGTGTTACAGTGGACGAGCAGTTCTTC